Presented here are 28 T cell receptor beta chains from one specimen sequenced in a study of cytomegalovirus exposure and HLA in healthy donors. The PCR ran on 60 Vbeta and 13 Jbeta primers. Some clones are missing from TCRdb's copy, which holds only in-frame ones; the method was immunoSEQ multiplex PCR. This sample has about 270,000 clones; more than 55% occur once, and the top ten carry 2% to 2.5%. Sequencing was carried out using PBMCs. The origin of the receptors is a female donor in good health and CMV-seronegative.

The chain employs TRBV5-6 and TRBJ2-1; D possibly corresponds to TRBD2 (6 bases). The CDR3 totals 15 residues. V was trimmed by 6 bases and J by 3 bases, leaving 16 bases between them. Germline CDR1 is SGHDT and CDR2 is YYEEEE. For the CDR3, the DNA is TGTGCCAGCACCGGAAGGAGGGCCGTCTACAATGAGCAGTTCTTC. This sequence encodes CASTGRRAVYNEQFF. The full variable domain, rest sourced from reference TRBV5-6 and TRBJ2-1, is DAGVTQSPTHLIKTRGQQVTLRCSPKSGHDTVSWYQQALGQGPQFIFQYYEEEERQRGNFPDRFSGHQFPNYSSELNVNALLLGDSALYLCASTGRRAVYNEQFFGPGTRLTVL.

The gene calls are TRBV7-9 and TRBJ2-7, with a weak D call TRBD2 (5 bases). Germline V gene sequence: CDR1 SEHNR, CDR2 FQNEAQ (reference sequence). Trimming left V 1 base short and J 5 bases short, with 9 bases between. The CDR3 runs to 13 residues. CDR3 nucleotides: TGTGCCAGCAGCTTAGTCGCCGGGGACGAGCAGTACTTC. Its protein is CASSLVAGDEQYF.

The genes are TRBV27 and TRBJ2-7; TRBD2 agrees at 12 bases. J lost 4 bases, V lost 5 bases, and 9 bases had no gene match. Per germline, CDR1 MNHEY and CDR2 SMNVEV (reference sequence). CDR3 size: 16 residues. The chain's CDR3 is CASSTLTSGSLYEQYF. CDR3 in DNA: TGTGCCAGCAGTACCCTGACTAGCGGGAGTCTTTACGAGCAGTACTTC.

The chain carries TRBV7-9 and TRBJ2-1; 13 nucleotides line up with TRBD2. Looked up from germline, CDR1 is SEHNR and CDR2 is FQNEAQ (reference sequence). The V and J ends lost 7 bases and 8 bases, in that order; junction bases with no gene match: 5. This CDR3 contains 14 residues. The CDR3 protein is CASKGLAGWDEQFF. DNA for the CDR3: TGTGCCAGCAAGGGACTAGCGGGATGGGATGAGCAGTTCTTC.

This chain links TRBV6-5 with TRBJ1-1; 7 nucleotides line up with TRBD1. V was pared by 5 bases and J by 5 bases, with 8 bases of the junction left unmatched. The length of the CDR3 is 14 residues. Germline V gives CDR1 MNHEY, CDR2 SVGAGI. CDR3 loop: CASSQNRGSTEAFF. The CDR3 coding sequence is TGTGCCAGCAGTCAGAACAGGGGATCGACTGAAGCTTTCTTT.

The J gene is TRBJ2-1, the V gene TRBV7-2; 7 positions match TRBD1. There are 15 residues in the CDR3. Trimming took 6 bases from V and 5 from J; bases not matched to a gene: 10. The germline V gene encodes CDR1 SGHTA and CDR2 FQGNSA. The CDR3 region is CASRQGVDPNNEQFF. The CDR3, as DNA: TGTGCCAGCAGGCAGGGGGTAGATCCCAACAATGAGCAGTTCTTC.

The chain couples TRBV2 to TRBJ1-6; 8 bases match TRBD1. V was clipped by 3 bases and J by 5 bases; unmatched bases: 3. This CDR3 region has 15 residues. CDR1 is SNHLY and CDR2 is FYNNEI in the germline V gene. For the CDR3, the DNA is TGTGCCAGCAGTGATACAGGGGGAAATAATTCACCCCTCCACTTT. Translation gives CASSDTGGNNSPLHF.

The rearrangement links TRBV5-4 to TRBJ2-1, with TRBD2 matching over 10 bases. Germline CDR1 and CDR2: SGHNT and YYREEE (reference sequence). The ends lost 5 bases at V and 9 bases at J; junction bases unmatched: 14. This CDR3 is built from 16 residues. CDR3 amino acids: CASRALLAGVMGEQFF. CDR3 sequence (DNA): TGTGCCAGCAGGGCGCTGCTAGCGGGAGTAATGGGTGAGCAGTTCTTC.

The rearrangement links TRBV5-1 to TRBJ1-1; D is undetermined. V was cut by 5 bases and J by 4 bases, with 9 bases left in between. CDR1 and CDR2 (germline): SGHRS, YFSETQ. CDR3 length equals 12 residues. The DNA of the CDR3 is TGCGCCAGCAGGAGGGATGTCACTGAAGCTTTCTTT. It specifies CASRRDVTEAFF. Full variable domain (outside the CDR3, taken from reference TRBV5-1 and TRBJ1-1): KAGVTQTPRYLIKTRGQQVTLSCSPISGHRSVSWYQQTPGQGLQFLFEYFSETQRNKGNFPGRFSGRQFSNSRSEMNVSTLELGDSALYLCASRRDVTEAFFGQGTRLTVV.

With respect to this clone: Germline and junction disagree at one end, which may indicate a read error. V and J are TRBV7-9 and TRBJ1-6, with D tentatively TRBD1 (6 bases). The CDR3 sequence is 15 residues long. Germline V gives CDR1 SEHNR, CDR2 FQNEAQ (reference sequence). CDR3: CSSSRVGQRNSPLHF. The CDR3 DNA follows: TGTTCCAGCAGCCGAGTTGGACAGAGAAATTCACCCCTCCACTTT.

This chain connects TRBV9 to TRBJ2-1, with 9 positions matching TRBD2. V shed 1 base, J shed 12 bases, and the junction held 11 bases outside the gene matches. Germline V CDR1 and CDR2: SGDLS, YYNGEE. The length of the CDR3 is 15 residues. The CDR3 DNA is TGTGCCAGCAGCGTAAGGGCGGGAGGGGGAGGGGGGCAGTTCTTC. Amino acid sequence: CASSVRAGGGGGQFF.

The chain has TRBV23-1 and TRBJ1-4; TRBD1 agrees at 10 bases. TRBV23-1 is an ORF, and what it does is uncertain. The trim removed 4 bases at V and 8 bases at J, leaving 10 bases unmatched. The CDR3 is 16 residues long. CDR3 sequence reads: CASSLLSGTGEEKLFF. In DNA form, the CDR3 reads TGCGCCAGCAGTCTCCTGAGTGGGACAGGGGAAGAAAAACTGTTTTTT.

The V gene is TRBV27, the J gene TRBJ2-3; 9 bases match TRBD1. This CDR3 comprises 12 residues. Germline trimming cut 7 bases from V and 10 bases from J; bases unmatched to any gene: 6. The germline gives CDR1 MNHEY, CDR2 SMNVEV (reference sequence). This CDR3 reads CASTGDREAQYF. The CDR3, as DNA: TGTGCCAGCACCGGGGACAGGGAGGCGCAGTATTTT.

J is TRBJ2-2 and V is TRBV6-1; 9 positions agree with TRBD1. J was trimmed by 3 bases and V by 1 base; bases with no gene match: 0. The CDR3 loop spans 15 amino acids. CDR1 and CDR2 from the germline V gene are MNHNS and SASEGT. CDR3 bases: TGTGCCAGCAGTGAAGGGACAGGGGACACCGGGGAGCTGTTTTTT. It encodes CASSEGTGDTGELFF.

The count of this clone is one. The gene calls are TRBV18 and TRBJ2-7; 10 bases are shared with TRBD2. The CDR3 is 15 amino acids. Germline loops: CDR1 KGHSH, CDR2 LQKENI. The V segment lost 2 bases and the J segment 6 bases; nucleotides outside the gene matches: 7. The CDR3 reads CASSPDKLAGREQYF. Written as DNA, the CDR3 is TGTGCCAGCTCACCAGATAAACTAGCGGGGCGCGAGCAGTACTTC. Full variable domain (rest looked up from reference TRBV18 and TRBJ2-7): NAGVMQNPRHLVRRRGQEARLRCSPMKGHSHVYWYRQLPEEGLKFMVYLQKENIIDESGMPKERFSAEFPKEGPSILRIQQVVRGDSAAYFCASSPDKLAGREQYFGPGTRLTVT.

The table lists this clone with a count of one. The chain employs TRBV7-3 and TRBJ1-1, with D perhaps matching TRBD1 (5 bases). Trimming cost V 2 bases and J 0 bases, with 10 bases left between them. The CDR3 runs to 15 residues. Germline V gives CDR1 SGHTA, CDR2 FQGTGA. The DNA for the CDR3 is TGTGCCAGCAGCTTATACAACAGGATGAACACTGAAGCTTTCTTT. This sequence encodes CASSLYNRMNTEAFF.

This rearrangement joins TRBV4-1 to TRBJ2-5, with D uncertain. The CDR3 extends over 14 amino acids. The ends were cut back, 0 bases at V and 1 base at J, with 6 bases in the middle. The germline V gene has CDR1 MGHRA and CDR2 YSYEKL. The CDR3 bases are TGCGCCAGCAGCCAAGATCCTTCCCAAGAGACCCAGTACTTC. It encodes CASSQDPSQETQYF.

The chain employs TRBV27 and TRBJ2-1; 7 bases fit TRBD1. This CDR3 contains 16 residues. Germline values: CDR1 MNHEY, CDR2 SMNVEV (reference sequence). J lost 4 bases, V lost 9 bases, and 15 bases had no gene match. Here the CDR3 DNA reads TGTGCCAGTGGTAGGGAGACAGGGACCGATTACAATGAGCAGTTCTTC. It translates to CASGRETGTDYNEQFF.

This chain joins TRBV10-1 and TRBJ2-7; D is possibly TRBD1 (6 bases). This CDR3 is built from 12 residues. Germline lookup yields CDR1 WNHNN and CDR2 SYGVQD (reference sequence). The V gene lost 7 bases and the J gene lost 6 bases, with 13 bases spanning the gap. In DNA, the CDR3 is TGCGCCAGCACCCCAGGCAGGGGCGAGCAGTACTTC. As protein: CASTPGRGEQYF.

Of note for this clone: Here the CDR3 omits its conserved ending phenylalanine or tryptophan, so a read error is the likely source. The rearrangement uses TRBV7-9 and TRBJ2-7; TRBD2 is a possible D gene (6 bases). The CDR3 is 15 amino acids. The germline V gene encodes CDR1 SEHNR and CDR2 FQNEAQ (reference sequence). The V gene lost 7 bases and the J gene lost 3 bases, with 19 bases spanning the gap. CDR3 sequence (DNA): TGTGCCAGCACCACCCTCGCGGGTAGCGGCTACGAGCAGTACCTC. This translates into CASTTLAGSGYEQYL.

This clone occurred once. V and J are TRBV5-8 and TRBJ2-7; TRBD2 is a possible D gene (5 bases). CDR1 and CDR2 from the germline V gene are SGHTS and YDEGEE. V dropped 6 bases and J dropped 3 bases, with 19 bases sitting between them. This CDR3 spans 15 amino acids. The CDR3 bases are TGTGCCAGCACCCACCGGGGAAGAAAGATCTACGAGCAGTACTTC. Protein product: CASTHRGRKIYEQYF. The whole variable domain, filled in from reference TRBV5-8 and TRBJ2-7, reads EAGVTQSPTHLIKTRGQQATLRCSPISGHTSVYWYQQALGLGLQFLLWYDEGEERNRGNFPPRFSGRQFPNYSSELNVNALELEDSALYLCASTHRGRKIYEQYFGPGTRLTVT.

This clone was observed once. This chain links TRBV27 with TRBJ2-3; TRBD2 might be the D (5 bases). Germline V gives CDR1 MNHEY, CDR2 SMNVEV (reference sequence). The V end was cut by 3 bases, the J end by 9 bases, with 16 bases between. The CDR3 is 14 amino acids. CDR3 loop: CASSFGSIPGTQYF. In DNA form, the CDR3 reads TGTGCCAGCAGTTTCGGATCGATCCCGGGGACGCAGTATTTT.

This chain connects TRBV30 to TRBJ1-2; perhaps TRBD1 as D (5 bases). This CDR3 has 13 residues. The germline gives CDR1 GTSNPN, CDR2 SVGIG (reference sequence). Deletions cut 3 bases from V and 8 bases from J, with 16 bases between. The CDR3 loop is CAWRAGMIGGYTF. The CDR3 DNA reads TGTGCCTGGAGGGCAGGGATGATAGGGGGCTACACCTTC.

V and J are TRBV2 and TRBJ2-5; TRBD2 is a possible D gene (7 bases). Germline V gives CDR1 SNHLY, CDR2 FYNNEI. The V end was cut by 6 bases, the J end by 2 bases, with 13 bases between. The length of the CDR3 is 14 residues. CDR3 region: CASREGGGQETQYF. For the CDR3, the DNA is TGTGCCAGCAGGGAGGGGGGAGGGCAAGAGACCCAGTACTTC.

This clone occurred a few times. The chain is built from TRBV9 and TRBJ2-2; 13 nucleotides agree with TRBD2. V lost 5 bases to trimming and J lost 7 bases; unmatched junction nucleotides: 8. Germline loops: CDR1 SGDLS, CDR2 YYNGEE. CDR3 length: 16 amino acids. CDR3 sequence reads: CASSRLAGGQGGELFF. The CDR3 region has the DNA TGTGCCAGCAGTCGACTAGCGGGAGGCCAGGGCGGGGAGCTGTTTTTT.

The chain joins TRBV5-1 to TRBJ2-2; 8 bases agree with TRBD1. The CDR3 loop spans 15 amino acids. J was trimmed by 1 base and V by 3 bases; bases with no gene match: 2. Germline V lookup: CDR1 SGHRS, CDR2 YFSETQ. CDR3 sequence (DNA): TGCGCCAGCAGCTGGGGGACAGGGAACACCGGGGAGCTGTTTTTT. Its translation is CASSWGTGNTGELFF.

The rearrangement uses TRBV7-2 and TRBJ2-7; weak D call: TRBD2 (6 bases). Trimming left V 5 bases short and J 2 bases short, with 13 bases between. Germline V gene lookup returns CDR1 SGHTA and CDR2 FQGNSA. This CDR3 comprises 14 residues. The CDR3 nucleotides read TGTGCCAGCAGCGCCCGGACTAATACCTACGAGCAGTACTTC. Its protein is CASSARTNTYEQYF.

The V call is TRBV10-3, the J call TRBJ2-7, with TRBD2 as a possible D gene (7 bases). This CDR3 is built from 14 residues. The V end was cut by 6 bases, the J end by 2 bases, with 14 bases between. CDR1 ENHRY and CDR2 SYGVKD come from the germline V gene. The CDR3 DNA is TGTGCCATCAGGGGAGGGGGGGAACCCTACGAGCAGTACTTC. It is translated as CAIRGGGEPYEQYF.